The clone carrying this T cell receptor beta chain was counted many times. The data stem from a study of regulatory T cells in long-lasting Graves disease. The time point here: newly diagnosed GD, antithyroid drugs for less than 3 months. With RNA extracted from PBMCs as input, the TCR library was made. An endocrinology department in Xi'an, China, recruited the patients. The V gene's germline CDR1 is MDHEN and CDR2 SYDVKM. Trimming cost V 8 bases and J 4 bases, with 18 bases left between them. This CDR3 is built from 16 residues. Investigators prepared the TCR beta libraries by applying iRepertoire HTBI primers and Arm-PCR of CDR3 regions. TCRdb re-called the multiplex PCR reads through MiXCR, storing one row per CDR3 protein. The sample has almost 450,000 distinct CDR3 sequences; approximately 16% are singletons. These data were likewise used in another study, on T cells in Graves' hyperthyroidism and ophthalmopathy.

Here the sequenced sample was peripheral blood mononuclear cells (PBMCs), taken at new diagnosis, from a patient treated with antithyroid drugs. The TCR comes from a woman in her thirties with Graves disease. The V call is TRBV28, the J call TRBJ1-6; TRBD1 is a possible D gene (6 bases). Here the CDR3 reads CASGSSGTSYNSPLHF. The CDR3 coding sequence is TGTGCCAGCGGGAGCTCCGGGACATCATATAATTCACCCCTCCACTTT. The whole variable domain, remainder taken from reference TRBV28 and TRBJ1-6, is DVKVTQSSRYLVKRTGEKVFLECVQDMDHENMFWYRQDPGLGLRLIYFSYDVKMKEKGDIPEGYSVSREKKERFSLILESASTNQTSMYLCASGSSGTSYNSPLHFGNGTRLTVT.